This entry features one T cell receptor (beta chain) sequence. Its specificity is not known. For CDR3 and TCR beta VDJ profiling, genomic DNA was the template used. MiXCR was run by TCRdb on the reads, yielding one entry per CDR3 protein. This sample has 150,000 to 200,000 distinct CDR3 sequences, with about 44% found just once. These data are taken from a study of CD8+CD57+ T cells in acquired aplastic anemia. Study overall: Quantities of DNA derived from sorted CD4+ and CD8+ cells averaged around 3 ug.

Sequencing involved patients with CD8+CD57+ cell expansion previously shown by flow cytometry. From germline, CDR1 is DFQATT and CDR2 SNEGSKA (reference sequence). The ends were cut back, 6 bases at V and 2 bases at J, with 14 bases in the middle. The CDR3 is made up of 13 amino acids. Points from the study as a whole: Simpson's diversity of CD8+ cells was not significantly different in patients compared with controls. Patients and controls shared 25 to 30 CD8+ CDR3 sequences.

The V gene is TRBV20-1, the J gene TRBJ2-7; D gene unclear. The sequence was collected from a human donor with aplastic anemia. Sequencing was performed on sorted CD4+, CD8+, or CD8+CD57+ T cells (not recorded which) from PBMCs. In DNA form, the CDR3 reads TGCAGTGCCACCCCCGTGCGAACCTACGAGCAGTACTTC. Translation gives CSATPVRTYEQYF.